The 25 T cell receptor beta chains below all came from one sample that was sequenced in a study of patients and donors after allogeneic stem cell transplantation (dated by TCRdb to between 2020 and 2021). The method behind the library was RT-PCR. TCRdb records NextSeq 550 as the sequencer. TCRdb redid the processing of the public reads, applying fastp at Q25 and MiXCR, and retained in-frame beta chains. Every CDR3 protein is listed once, alongside the most common genes and DNA of its rows. Present in this sample are some 230,000 distinct CDR3 sequences, roughly 13% of which were seen just once. Roughly 11% of the sample is held by the ten biggest clonotypes. Sequencing was carried out using blood, either unsorted or a sorted T cell fraction (not recorded which). These receptors came from a human donor who was either an allogeneic HSCT recipient or a stem cell or donor lymphocyte infusion donor (not recorded which). It is not recorded whose cells these are; they may come from a transplant donor.

This clonotype showed up many times. Here the CDR3 DNA reads TGTGCCAGCAGCTTACGCGGGGGGGACACCACCTACACAGATACGCAGTATTTT. Translating it yields CASSLRGGDTTYTDTQYF. V is TRBV11-2 and J is TRBJ2-3, with 9 positions matching TRBD2. The CDR3 spans 18 residues. Germline trimming cut 2 bases from V and 2 bases from J; bases unmatched to any gene: 11. Germline V CDR1 and CDR2: SGHAT, FQNNGV.

Ten or more counts support this clonotype. V usage is TRBV6-2 or TRBV6-3 and J usage is TRBJ2-7; D could derive from TRBD1 or TRBD2 (5 bases each). The CDR3 extends over 14 amino acids. Germline lookup yields CDR1 MNHEY and CDR2 SVGEGT. V was cut by 7 bases and J by 1 base, with 14 bases left in between. CDR3 nucleotide sequence: TGTGCCAGCAAAGCCACGGGACCGTCCTACGAGCAGTACTTC. This translates into CASKATGPSYEQYF.

This clonotype has a count of ten or more. This chain joins TRBV4-2 and TRBJ1-4; D might be TRBD1 (5 bases). This CDR3 spans 15 amino acids. Germline V CDR1 and CDR2: LGHNA, YNFKEQ. Between the trimmed V and J ends, which lost 0 bases and 6 bases, there was a span of 11 bases. The CDR3 DNA is TGTGCCAGCAGCCAAGAGGGCGGGACCGATGAAAAACTGTTTTTT. The encoded protein is CASSQEGGTDEKLFF.

The rearrangement links TRBV7-3 to TRBJ1-2; possibly TRBD1 for D (5 bases). This CDR3 has 17 residues. The germline V gene encodes CDR1 SGHTA and CDR2 FQGTGA. Trimming took 5 bases from V and 8 from J, leaving 27 bases between them. The CDR3 here is CASSGGSGSRVKLGYTF. The CDR3 DNA reads TGTGCCAGCAGCGGCGGGTCGGGAAGCAGGGTAAAATTGGGCTACACCTTC.

Only a few counts were recorded for this clonotype. The chain joins TRBV9 to TRBJ2-5; D gene ambiguous. The CDR3 is 15 residues long. Trimming cost V 4 bases and J 5 bases, with 18 bases left between them. Germline-derived CDR1 and CDR2 are SGDLS and YYNGEE. CDR3 loop: CASSLVDQKAETQYF. In DNA form, the CDR3 reads TGTGCCAGCAGCCTCGTAGACCAAAAAGCGGAGACCCAGTACTTC.

The genes are TRBV19 and TRBJ2-5, with TRBD2 as a possible D gene (7 bases). The CDR3 spans 14 residues. Trimming shortened V by 6 bases and J by 4 bases, and 15 bases separated the two germline ends. CDR1 is LNHDA, CDR2 SQIVND, per germline (reference sequence). CDR3 sequence: CASSGGGGGETQYF. CDR3 DNA sequence: TGTGCCAGTAGCGGGGGAGGGGGAGGAGAGACCCAGTACTTC.

V gene TRBV7-9 combines with J gene TRBJ1-5, with D perhaps matching TRBD1 (6 bases). With 5 bases removed from V and 6 bases from J, the gap between germline ends came to 17 bases. This CDR3 is built from 15 residues. The germline gives CDR1 SEHNR, CDR2 FQNEAQ (reference sequence). The chain's CDR3 is CASSPGAREGQPQHF. Here the CDR3 DNA reads TGTGCCAGCAGCCCAGGGGCGCGGGAGGGTCAGCCCCAGCATTTT.

This chain links TRBV7-9 with TRBJ2-7; 9 bases map to TRBD1. Losses at the gene ends were 5 bases for V and 2 bases for J; bases not matched to a gene: 7. This CDR3 region has 15 residues. Germline V gene sequence: CDR1 SEHNR, CDR2 FQNEAQ (reference sequence). The CDR3 here is CASSQDRGSTYEQYF. The CDR3 region has the DNA TGTGCCAGCAGCCAAGACAGGGGGTCTACCTACGAGCAGTACTTC.

This clonotype appeared a few times. V usage is TRBV7-3 and J usage is TRBJ2-3; the match to TRBD2 covers 13 bases. Germline CDR1 SGHTA, CDR2 FQGTGA. Trimming cost V 5 bases and J 6 bases; bases outside gene matches: 8. The CDR3 length is 16 residues. The CDR3 reads CASSKLAGGPGDTQYF. As DNA, the CDR3 is TGTGCCAGCAGCAAACTAGCGGGGGGGCCAGGGGATACGCAGTATTTT.

This clonotype was counted many times. The chain couples TRBV18 to TRBJ1-1; 9 bases map to TRBD1. Germline V gene lookup returns CDR1 KGHSH and CDR2 LQKENI. Unmatched junction bases numbered 10, after V lost 4 bases and J lost 4 bases. This CDR3 contains 16 residues. The CDR3: CASSRSLQGAGTEAFF. For the CDR3, the DNA is TGTGCCAGCTCACGCAGCTTACAGGGGGCTGGCACTGAAGCTTTCTTT.

The chain couples TRBV7-3 to TRBJ1-2, with D perhaps TRBD1 (5 bases). Germline V CDR1 and CDR2: SGHTA, FQGTGA. Trimming cost V 3 bases and J 10 bases, with 12 bases left between them. This CDR3 has 12 amino acids. CDR3 in DNA: TGTGCCAGCAGCTTGCCCGGGACGCCCTACACCTTC. Protein sequence: CASSLPGTPYTF.

Only a few counts were recorded for this clonotype. V and J are TRBV23-1 and TRBJ2-3, with D perhaps TRBD1 (6 bases). TRBV23-1 is an ORF for which the function is uncertain. V was trimmed by 6 bases and J by 4 bases, leaving 20 bases between them. The CDR3 contains 16 residues. As DNA, the CDR3 is TGCGCCAGCAGCCACGAAACAGGGATTCAGGCAGATACGCAGTATTTT. Translation: CASSHETGIQADTQYF.

This clonotype was picked up many times. The chain combines TRBV18 with TRBJ2-1; 10 bases are a match to TRBD1. The germline V gene encodes CDR1 KGHSH and CDR2 LQKENI. The CDR3 runs to 15 residues. The trim removed 1 base at V and 9 bases at J, leaving 6 bases unmatched. This CDR3 reads CASSPQRQGATEQFF. The DNA of the CDR3 is TGTGCCAGCTCACCACAAAGACAGGGGGCGACTGAGCAGTTCTTC.

The CDR3 nucleotides are TGTGCCAGCAGCTCCGGGACAGAGAAGGCTGAAGCTTTCTTT. Translation: CASSSGTEKAEAFF. This chain connects TRBV7-2 to TRBJ1-1, with 7 bases aligning to TRBD1. In germline, CDR1 is SGHTA, CDR2 FQGNSA. V dropped 4 bases and J dropped 6; count of bases not matched to a gene: 8. The CDR3 consists of 14 residues.

J is TRBJ1-1 and V is TRBV4-3, with 8 positions matching TRBD1. This CDR3 region has 15 residues. J lost 6 bases, V lost 2 bases, and 8 bases had no gene match. Germline CDR1 reads LGHNA; CDR2 reads YSLEER. CDR3 sequence reads: CASSQRDRKDSEAFF. CDR3 bases: TGCGCCAGCAGCCAAAGGGACAGGAAAGATTCTGAAGCTTTCTTT.

This clonotype was counted ten times or more. V is TRBV5-1 and J is TRBJ2-2, with D possibly matching TRBD1 (6 bases). CDR3 length: 17 residues. CDR1 SGHRS and CDR2 YFSETQ come from the germline V gene. The V end was cut by 3 bases, the J end by 5 bases, with 20 bases between. The CDR3 reads CASSSNAGAGITGELFF. CDR3 bases: TGCGCCAGCAGCTCTAACGCAGGGGCTGGGATAACCGGGGAGCTGTTTTTT.

This chain links TRBV5-6 with TRBJ2-3; possibly TRBD1 for D (6 bases). Trimming cost V 6 bases and J 2 bases, with 13 bases left between them. From germline, CDR1 is SGHDT and CDR2 YYEEEE. CDR3 length: 14 residues. CDR3 amino acids: CASMGDIATDTQYF. The CDR3 nucleotides read TGTGCCAGCATGGGGGACATTGCCACAGATACGCAGTATTTT.

This clonotype was seen more than once but under ten times. J is TRBJ2-2 and V is TRBV29-1; D is undetermined. CDR1 is SQVTM, CDR2 ANQGSEA, per germline. The CDR3 extends over 13 amino acids. V gave up 1 base and J gave up 0 bases, with 3 bases separating them. The CDR3: CSVEGPNTGELFF. In DNA, the CDR3 is TGCAGCGTTGAAGGCCCGAACACCGGGGAGCTGTTTTTT.

This clonotype was seen at least ten times. The chain joins TRBV12-3 or TRBV12-4 to TRBJ2-7; D uncertain. The CDR3 is 11 residues long. Trimming left V 6 bases short and J 4 bases short, with 7 bases between. CDR3 loop: CASSQRYEQYF. The DNA for the CDR3 is TGTGCCAGCAGCCAGAGATACGAGCAGTACTTC.

The chain has TRBV4-2 and TRBJ2-5; D gene uncertain. CDR3 length: 14 amino acids. Between the trimmed V and J ends, which lost 1 base and 7 bases, there was a span of 13 bases. Germline V CDR1 and CDR2: LGHNA, YNFKEQ. The CDR3 bases are TGTGCCAGCAGCCAAGGTCTGCGGTTCTCGACCCAGTACTTC. This translates into CASSQGLRFSTQYF.

This clonotype was detected a few times. The rearrangement uses TRBV7-2 and TRBJ1-2; 9 bases align to TRBD1. In germline, CDR1 is SGHTA, CDR2 FQGNSA. This CDR3 is 14 amino acids long. The V gene end was trimmed by 2 bases and the J gene end by 8 bases; junction bases not matched to a gene: 6. CDR3 sequence: CASSLRRTGDGYTF. The CDR3 DNA is TGTGCCAGCAGCTTACGACGGACAGGGGACGGCTACACCTTC.

This clonotype was recorded many times. The chain carries TRBV14 and TRBJ2-1, with 13 nucleotides matching TRBD2. J was trimmed by 5 bases and V by 6 bases; bases with no gene match: 7. Germline-derived CDR1 and CDR2 are SGHDN and FVKESK. The CDR3 extends over 16 amino acids. CDR3 protein: CASSPWGLAGHNEQFF. CDR3 nucleotides: TGTGCCAGCAGTCCCTGGGGACTAGCGGGACACAATGAGCAGTTCTTC.

This chain links TRBV9 with TRBJ1-6, with 11 bases fitting TRBD1. CDR3 length equals 17 residues. The junction had 8 bases not matched to a gene; V was cut back by 0 bases and J by 9 bases. Germline loops: CDR1 SGDLS, CDR2 YYNGEE. CDR3 protein: CASSVASGQGAGSPLHF. The CDR3 coding sequence is TGTGCCAGCAGCGTAGCTTCCGGACAGGGGGCAGGTTCACCCCTCCACTTT.

This clonotype occurred many times. The chain is built from TRBV10-3 and TRBJ2-7; TRBD1 matches 7 bases. The V segment lost 4 bases and the J segment 1 base; nucleotides outside the gene matches: 4. Germline loops: CDR1 ENHRY, CDR2 SYGVKD. The CDR3 runs to 14 residues. CDR3 protein: CAISGETGSYEQYF. The CDR3, as DNA: TGTGCCATCAGTGGGGAGACAGGGTCCTACGAGCAGTACTTC.

The J gene is TRBJ2-1, the V gene TRBV9; 12 bases align to TRBD2. J was trimmed by 10 bases and V by 3 bases; bases with no gene match: 11. Per germline, CDR1 SGDLS and CDR2 YYNGEE. The CDR3 extends over 16 amino acids. Here the CDR3 DNA reads TGTGCCAGCAGCGCATGGACTAGCGGGGAGCTGGGAGAGCAGTTCTTC. Its protein is CASSAWTSGELGEQFF.